The present T cell receptor (beta chain) was sequenced within a study of blood T cell repertoires in COVID-19. The overall study: From the United States, Italy and Spain came samples of acute and convalescent COVID-19. The cDNA or gDNA used as material had been derived from T cells, B-cell-depleted T cells, or PBMCs.

V trimming: 4 bases; J trimming: 4 bases; junction bases outside the gene matches: 3. CDR1 SGHDN and CDR2 FVKESK come from the germline V gene. This CDR3 is built from 14 residues. Using immunoSEQ multiplex PCR, the repertoire was profiled, and TCRdb retains in-frame clones only, with some absent. The data contain 130,000 to 150,000 clones, 88% of them seen just once; the ten biggest clones take up more than 9%. The J gene is TRBJ2-7, the V gene TRBV14, with TRBD2 identical over 11 bases. This clonotype was obtained from a man aged 45-65 years with active or convalescent COVID-19. Material for sequencing was peripheral blood. CDR3 loop: CASSLGLAVYEQYF. Written as DNA, the CDR3 is TGTGCCAGCAGCCTGGGACTAGCGGTGTACGAGCAGTACTTC. The variable domain in full, with the rest retrieved from reference TRBV14 and TRBJ2-7, is EAGVTQFPSHSVIEKGQTVTLRCDPISGHDNLYWYRRVMGKEIKFLLHFVKESKQDESGMPNNRFLAERTGGTYSTLKVQPAELEDSGVYFCASSLGLAVYEQYFGPGTRLTVT.